Reported below is one T cell receptor (beta chain). CDR1 and CDR2 (germline): SQVTM, ANQGSEA. The CDR3 extends over 14 amino acids. J was trimmed by 6 bases and V by 6 bases; bases with no gene match: 7. Assay: immunoSEQ multiplex PCR; the TCRdb copy retains only in-frame clones and omits some. This table has approximately 350,000 clones, roughly 67% appearing once. The sample belongs to a study of cytotoxic CD8 clonotypes in ibrutinib-treated CLL. The chain has TRBV29-1 and TRBJ2-2; TRBD1 aligns across 10 bases. This clonotype was obtained from a human donor with chronic lymphocytic leukemia. The sample here was PBMCs, taken after 36 months of ibrutinib treatment. For the CDR3, the DNA is TGCAGCGTCGGGGGGACAGGGGTGCCCGGGGAGCTGTTTTTT. Residues: CSVGGTGVPGELFF.